The next 11 T cell receptor beta chains were all read from a single sample in a study of blood T cells in healthy people across ages. PCR was performed a second time for about 7 to 11 cycles using a sample-barcoded 5' primer and a J-beta primer mix. TCRdb reprocessed the 5' RACE reads via MiXCR and lists one record per CDR3 protein. The sample yields 850,000 to 1,100,000 distinct CDR3 sequences, around two fifths seen once. Sequencing was carried out using blood. The receptor set was obtained from a man aged 18 to 29 in good health.

The chain joins TRBV28 to TRBJ1-5; TRBD1 aligns across 8 bases. V trimming: 8 bases; J trimming: 5 bases; junction bases outside the gene matches: 8. The CDR3 consists of 14 residues. From germline, CDR1 is MDHEN and CDR2 SYDVKM. The CDR3, as DNA: TGTGCCAGCGGGGGGACAGGTCGGTATCAGCCCCAGCATTTT. This encodes CASGGTGRYQPQHF.

The chain carries TRBV3-1 and TRBJ2-5, with D unresolved. V lost 3 bases and J lost 2, with 10 bases in between. The CDR3 contains 14 residues. Germline CDR1 reads LGHDT; CDR2 reads YNNKEL (reference sequence). The CDR3 nucleotides read TGTGCCAGCAGCCATAATAGCATTCAAGAGACCCAGTACTTC. Protein: CASSHNSIQETQYF.

The chain carries TRBV10-3 and TRBJ1-5, with D uncertain. Between the trimmed V and J ends, which lost 3 bases and 6 bases, there was a span of 15 bases. CDR3 length: 15 amino acids. CDR1 and CDR2 (germline): ENHRY, SYGVKD. For the CDR3, the DNA is TGTGCCATCAGTGATGGCCGGCAGTCGGGTCAGCCCCAGCATTTT. Translating gives CAISDGRQSGQPQHF.

This clonotype was observed at least ten times. The chain is built from TRBV7-2 and TRBJ2-1; D gene unclear. The CDR3 is made up of 14 amino acids. V lost 8 bases, J lost 0 bases, and 11 bases lay in between. Germline V gives CDR1 SGHTA, CDR2 FQGNSA. Written as DNA, the CDR3 is TGTGCCAGCGAACCCACATTCTCCTACAATGAGCAGTTCTTC. Translated, it gives CASEPTFSYNEQFF. The full variable domain, completed using reference TRBV7-2 and TRBJ2-1, is GAGVSQSPSNKVTEKGKDVELRCDPISGHTALYWYRQSLGQGLEFLIYFQGNSAPDKSGLPSDRFSAERTGGSVSTLTIQRTQQEDSAVYLCASEPTFSYNEQFFGPGTRLTVL.

The chain couples TRBV21-1 to TRBJ2-3; the D segment call TRBD2 is taken from the table without a DNA check. TRBV21-1 is labeled a pseudogene. The CDR3 consists of 16 residues. CDR3 region: CASSLISGASTDTQYF. For the CDR3, the DNA is TGTGCCAGCAGCCTTATTAGCGGGGCTAGCACAGATACGCAGTATTTT.

The genes are TRBV20-1 and TRBJ1-1, with a possible D match to TRBD1 (6 bases). The V gene's germline CDR1 is DFQATT and CDR2 SNEGSKA (reference sequence). V lost 6 bases to trimming and J lost 3 bases, with 8 bases between them. The CDR3 sequence is 11 residues long. CDR3 nucleotide sequence: TGCAGTGCCCACAGGGACACTGAAGCTTTCTTT. It translates to CSAHRDTEAFF.

The chain carries TRBV7-2 and TRBJ2-3; 15 bases map to TRBD2. Germline V gene sequence: CDR1 SGHTA, CDR2 FQGNSA. The CDR3 totals 18 residues. The ends lost 5 bases at V and 0 bases at J; junction bases unmatched: 6. The CDR3 bases are TGTACCAGCAGCCTAGGGACTAGCGGGGGGTATAGCACAGATACGCAGTATTTT. It encodes CTSSLGTSGGYSTDTQYF.

The chain couples TRBV6-6 to TRBJ1-3; D is undetermined. Germline V gives CDR1 MNHNY, CDR2 SVGAGI (reference sequence). The CDR3 extends over 15 amino acids. The ends were cut back, 6 bases at V and 1 base at J, with 13 bases in the middle. The CDR3 DNA follows: TGTGCCAGCAGCGACACAACTGATTCTGGAAACACCATATATTTT. It is translated as CASSDTTDSGNTIYF.

This clonotype was seen more than once but under ten times. The genes are TRBV5-1 and TRBJ1-2, with a tentative D call TRBD1 (5 bases). The CDR3 is 15 amino acids. Per germline, CDR1 SGHRS and CDR2 YFSETQ. Trimming pared 3 bases from V and 2 bases from J, leaving 14 bases between. CDR3 in amino acids: CASSSNRDLNYGYTF. The CDR3 DNA reads as TGCGCCAGCAGCTCCAATAGGGACCTCAACTATGGCTACACCTTC.

V usage is TRBV28 and J usage is TRBJ2-4, with D possibly being TRBD1 (6 bases). V lost 6 bases and J lost 0, with 15 bases in between. The CDR3 is made up of 16 amino acids. The germline V gene has CDR1 MDHEN and CDR2 SYDVKM. The CDR3 is CASRRKGDLAKNIQYF. CDR3 coding DNA: TGTGCCAGCAGAAGAAAGGGGGACCTAGCCAAAAACATTCAGTACTTC. Variable domain in full (rest from reference TRBV28 and TRBJ2-4): DVKVTQSSRYLVKRTGEKVFLECVQDMDHENMFWYRQDPGLGLRLIYFSYDVKMKEKGDIPEGYSVSREKKERFSLILESASTNQTSMYLCASRRKGDLAKNIQYFGAGTRLSVL.

The V gene is TRBV20-1, the J gene TRBJ1-4; 7 nucleotides agree with TRBD1. V gave up 5 bases and J gave up 8 bases; unmatched junction bases: 8. The length of the CDR3 is 13 residues. Germline loops: CDR1 DFQATT, CDR2 SNEGSKA (reference sequence). DNA for the CDR3: TGCAGTGCTCGTACCACAGGGGAGGAAAAACTGTTTTTT. Translated: CSARTTGEEKLFF.